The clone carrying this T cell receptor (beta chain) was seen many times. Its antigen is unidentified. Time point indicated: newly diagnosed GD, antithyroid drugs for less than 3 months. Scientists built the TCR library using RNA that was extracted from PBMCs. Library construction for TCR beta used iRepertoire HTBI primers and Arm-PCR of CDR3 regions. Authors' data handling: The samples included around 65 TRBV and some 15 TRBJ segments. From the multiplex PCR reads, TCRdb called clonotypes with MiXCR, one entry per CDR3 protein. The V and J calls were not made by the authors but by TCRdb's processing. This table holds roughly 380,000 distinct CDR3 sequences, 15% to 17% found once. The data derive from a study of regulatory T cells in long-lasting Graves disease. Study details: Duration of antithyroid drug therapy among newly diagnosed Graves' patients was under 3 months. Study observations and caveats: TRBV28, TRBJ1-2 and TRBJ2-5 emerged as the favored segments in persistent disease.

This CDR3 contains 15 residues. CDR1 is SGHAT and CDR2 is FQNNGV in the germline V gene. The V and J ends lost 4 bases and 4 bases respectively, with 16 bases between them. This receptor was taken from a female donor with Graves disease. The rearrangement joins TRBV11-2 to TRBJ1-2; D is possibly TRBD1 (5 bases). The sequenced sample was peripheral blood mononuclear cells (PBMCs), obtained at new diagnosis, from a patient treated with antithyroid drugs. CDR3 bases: TGTGCCAGCAGCTCTATCCTAACAGGCTTCTATGGCTACACCTTC. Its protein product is CASSSILTGFYGYTF.